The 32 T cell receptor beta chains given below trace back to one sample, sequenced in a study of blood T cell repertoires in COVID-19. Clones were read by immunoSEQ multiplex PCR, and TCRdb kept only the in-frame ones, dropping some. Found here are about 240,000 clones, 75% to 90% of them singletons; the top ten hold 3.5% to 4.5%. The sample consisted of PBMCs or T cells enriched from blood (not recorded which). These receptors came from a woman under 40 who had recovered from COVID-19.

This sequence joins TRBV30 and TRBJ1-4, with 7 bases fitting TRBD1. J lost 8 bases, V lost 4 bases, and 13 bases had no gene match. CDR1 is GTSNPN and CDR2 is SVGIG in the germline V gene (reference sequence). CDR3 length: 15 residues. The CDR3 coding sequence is TGTGCCTGGACTGGACCGTACAGGGGTTCGGAAAAACTGTTTTTT. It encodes CAWTGPYRGSEKLFF.

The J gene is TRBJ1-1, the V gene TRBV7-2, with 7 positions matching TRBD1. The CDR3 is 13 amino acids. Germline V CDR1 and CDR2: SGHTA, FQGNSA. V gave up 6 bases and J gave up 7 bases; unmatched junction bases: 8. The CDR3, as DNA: TGTGCCAGCAGGGAGGGACAGTTTGATGAAGCTTTCTTT. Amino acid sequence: CASREGQFDEAFF.

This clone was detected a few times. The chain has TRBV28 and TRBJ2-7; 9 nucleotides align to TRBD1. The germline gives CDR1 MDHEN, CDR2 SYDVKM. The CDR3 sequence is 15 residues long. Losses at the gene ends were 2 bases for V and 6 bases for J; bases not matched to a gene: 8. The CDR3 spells CASSLGGQGRGEQYF. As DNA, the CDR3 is TGTGCCAGCAGTTTAGGGGGACAGGGACGTGGCGAGCAGTACTTC.

The CDR3 reads CSASRGGFSNQPQHF. The DNA for the CDR3 is TGCAGTGCTAGTAGAGGGGGATTTAGCAATCAGCCCCAGCATTTT. The chain joins TRBV20-1 to TRBJ1-5, with D perhaps TRBD1 (6 bases). CDR1 and CDR2 (germline): DFQATT, SNEGSKA (reference sequence). The CDR3 is made up of 15 amino acids. The V end was cut by 3 bases, the J end by 0 bases, with 12 bases between.

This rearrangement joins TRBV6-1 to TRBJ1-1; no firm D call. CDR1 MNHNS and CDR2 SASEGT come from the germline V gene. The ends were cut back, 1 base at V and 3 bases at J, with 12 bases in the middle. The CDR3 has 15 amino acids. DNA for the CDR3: TGTGCCAGCAGTGAAGATTCGGGGTCAGACACTGAAGCTTTCTTT. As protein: CASSEDSGSDTEAFF.

CDR3 bases: TGTGCCAGCAGCGTGGGACTAGGCTACGAGCAGTACTTC. This translates into CASSVGLGYEQYF. The rearrangement uses TRBV11-2 and TRBJ2-7; TRBD2 agrees at 8 bases. This CDR3 has 13 amino acids. After removal of 5 bases from V and 3 bases from J, the junction contained 3 bases not matched to a gene. From germline, CDR1 is SGHAT and CDR2 FQNNGV.

CDR3 region: CATRGEGLSFGELFF. In DNA, the CDR3 is TGTGCCACCAGGGGAGAAGGACTAAGTTTCGGGGAGCTGTTTTTT. The chain joins TRBV5-8 to TRBJ2-2, with D tentatively TRBD1 or TRBD2 (6 bases each). V was cut by 9 bases and J by 7 bases, with 22 bases left in between. CDR1 and CDR2 (germline): SGHTS, YDEGEE. CDR3 size: 15 residues.

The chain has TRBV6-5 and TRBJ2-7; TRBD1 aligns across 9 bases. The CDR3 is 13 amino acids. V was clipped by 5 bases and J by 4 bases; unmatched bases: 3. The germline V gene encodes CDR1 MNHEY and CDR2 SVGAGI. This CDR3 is CASSPGTGYEQYF. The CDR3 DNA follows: TGTGCCAGCAGTCCCGGGACAGGGTACGAGCAGTACTTC.

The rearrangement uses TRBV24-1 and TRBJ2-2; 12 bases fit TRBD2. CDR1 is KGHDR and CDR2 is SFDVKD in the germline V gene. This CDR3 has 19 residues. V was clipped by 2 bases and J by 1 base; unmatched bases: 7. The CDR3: CATSDWGLAGTMNTGELFF. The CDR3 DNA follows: TGTGCCACCAGTGATTGGGGACTAGCGGGCACTATGAACACCGGGGAGCTGTTTTTT.

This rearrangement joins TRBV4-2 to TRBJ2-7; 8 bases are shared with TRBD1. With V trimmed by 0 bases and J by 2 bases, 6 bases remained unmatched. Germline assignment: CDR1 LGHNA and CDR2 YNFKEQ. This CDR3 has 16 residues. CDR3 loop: CASSQESGTGTYEQYF. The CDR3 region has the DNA TGTGCCAGCAGCCAAGAATCCGGGACAGGTACCTACGAGCAGTACTTC.

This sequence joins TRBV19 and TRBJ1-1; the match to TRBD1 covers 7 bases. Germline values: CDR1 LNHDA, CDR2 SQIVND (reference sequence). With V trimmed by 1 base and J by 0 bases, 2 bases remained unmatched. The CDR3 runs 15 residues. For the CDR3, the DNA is TGTGCCAGTAGTATAGTGACAGGGCTGAACACTGAAGCTTTCTTT. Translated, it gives CASSIVTGLNTEAFF.

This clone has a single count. CDR3 sequence reads: CASSRGDSYGYTF. CDR3 nucleotides: TGTGCCAGCAGTAGGGGGGACAGCTATGGCTACACCTTC. The chain recombines TRBV28 with TRBJ1-2; 7 bases map to TRBD1. CDR3 length: 13 residues. Germline V gene sequence: CDR1 MDHEN, CDR2 SYDVKM. Trimming removed 5 bases from V and 4 bases from J; junction bases left unmatched: 4.

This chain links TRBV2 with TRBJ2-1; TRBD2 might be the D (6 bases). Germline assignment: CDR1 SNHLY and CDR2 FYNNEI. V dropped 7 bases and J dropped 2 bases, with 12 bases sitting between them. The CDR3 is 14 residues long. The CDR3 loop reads CASIRESTYNEQFF. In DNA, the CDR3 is TGTGCCAGCATCCGGGAGTCAACCTACAATGAGCAGTTCTTC.

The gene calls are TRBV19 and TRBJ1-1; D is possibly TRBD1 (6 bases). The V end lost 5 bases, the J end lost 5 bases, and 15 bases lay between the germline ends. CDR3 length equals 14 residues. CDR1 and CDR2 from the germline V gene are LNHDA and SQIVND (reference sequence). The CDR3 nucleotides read TGTGCCAGTAGTTGGGGGCCCTTGGGGACTGAAGCTTTCTTT. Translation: CASSWGPLGTEAFF.

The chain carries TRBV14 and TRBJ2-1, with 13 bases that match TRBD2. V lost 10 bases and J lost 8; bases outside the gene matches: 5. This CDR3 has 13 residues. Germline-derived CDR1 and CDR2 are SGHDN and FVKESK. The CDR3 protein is CATRLAGGHEQFF. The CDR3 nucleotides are TGTGCCACAAGACTAGCGGGAGGTCATGAGCAGTTCTTC.

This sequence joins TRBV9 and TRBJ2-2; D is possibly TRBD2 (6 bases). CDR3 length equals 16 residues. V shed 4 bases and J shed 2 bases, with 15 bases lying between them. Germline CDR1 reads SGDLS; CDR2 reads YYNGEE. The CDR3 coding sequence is TGTGCCAGCAGCCCACGGGGAGGACAAAACACCGGGGAGCTGTTTTTT. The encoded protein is CASSPRGGQNTGELFF.

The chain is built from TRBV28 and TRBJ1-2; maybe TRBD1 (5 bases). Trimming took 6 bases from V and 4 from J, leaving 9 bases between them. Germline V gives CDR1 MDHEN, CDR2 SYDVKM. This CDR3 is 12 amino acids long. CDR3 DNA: TGTGCCAGCAGAACAGGATTCTATGGCTACACCTTC. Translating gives CASRTGFYGYTF.

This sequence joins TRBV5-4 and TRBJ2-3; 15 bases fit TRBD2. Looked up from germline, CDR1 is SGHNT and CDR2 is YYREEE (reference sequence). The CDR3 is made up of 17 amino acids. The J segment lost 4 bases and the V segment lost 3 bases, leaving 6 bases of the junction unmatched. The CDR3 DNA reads TGTGCCAGCAGCTCCCGGACTAGCGGGAGGGTCGCAGATACGCAGTATTTT. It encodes CASSSRTSGRVADTQYF.

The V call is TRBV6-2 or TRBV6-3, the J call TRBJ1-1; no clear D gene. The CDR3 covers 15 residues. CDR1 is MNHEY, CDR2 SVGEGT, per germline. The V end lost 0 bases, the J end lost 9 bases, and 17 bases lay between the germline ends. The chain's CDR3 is CASSYSSPAGGKAFF. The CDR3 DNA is TGTGCCAGCAGTTACTCGAGCCCGGCTGGAGGGAAAGCTTTCTTT.

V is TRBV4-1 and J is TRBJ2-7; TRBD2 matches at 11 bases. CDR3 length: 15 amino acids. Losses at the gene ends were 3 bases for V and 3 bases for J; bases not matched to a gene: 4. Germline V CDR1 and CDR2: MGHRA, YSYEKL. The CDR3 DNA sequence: TGCGCCAGCAGCCACCCCGGGACTAGCGGCTACGAGCAGTACTTC. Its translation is CASSHPGTSGYEQYF.

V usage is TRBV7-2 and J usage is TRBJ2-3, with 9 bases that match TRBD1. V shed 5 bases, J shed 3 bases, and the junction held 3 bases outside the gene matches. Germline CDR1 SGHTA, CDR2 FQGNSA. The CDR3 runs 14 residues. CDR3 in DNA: TGTGCCAGCAGCCCTGGGACAGGGACAGATACGCAGTATTTT. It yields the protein CASSPGTGTDTQYF.

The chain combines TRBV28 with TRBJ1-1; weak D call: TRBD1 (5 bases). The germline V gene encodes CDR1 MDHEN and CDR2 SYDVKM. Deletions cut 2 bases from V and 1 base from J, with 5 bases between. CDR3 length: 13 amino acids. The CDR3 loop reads CASSLRGNTEAFF. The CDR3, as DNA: TGTGCCAGCAGTTTAAGGGGGAACACTGAAGCTTTCTTT.

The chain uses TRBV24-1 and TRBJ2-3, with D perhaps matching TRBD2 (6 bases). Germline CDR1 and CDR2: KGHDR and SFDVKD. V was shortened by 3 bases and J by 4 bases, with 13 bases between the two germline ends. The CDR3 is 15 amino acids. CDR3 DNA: TGTGCCACCAGTGATGAGACTAGATTGGCAGATACGCAGTATTTT. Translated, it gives CATSDETRLADTQYF.

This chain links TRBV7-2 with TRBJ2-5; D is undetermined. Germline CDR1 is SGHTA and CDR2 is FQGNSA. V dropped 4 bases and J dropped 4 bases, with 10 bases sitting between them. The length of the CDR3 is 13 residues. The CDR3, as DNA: TGTGCCAGCAGCTCCACCTGGGCAGAGACCCAGTACTTC. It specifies CASSSTWAETQYF.

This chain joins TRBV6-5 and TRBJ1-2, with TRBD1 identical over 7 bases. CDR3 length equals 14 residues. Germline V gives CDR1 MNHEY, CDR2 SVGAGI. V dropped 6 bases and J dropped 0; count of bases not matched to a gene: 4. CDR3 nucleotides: TGTGCCAGCAGCGGGGACAGATCTAACTATGGCTACACCTTC. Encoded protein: CASSGDRSNYGYTF.

The CDR3 coding sequence is TGTGCCAGTAGTATCCCTCGACATAAGAACACCGGGGAGCTGTTTTTT. It translates to CASSIPRHKNTGELFF. This chain uses TRBV19 with TRBJ2-2; D unresolved. Looked up from germline, CDR1 is LNHDA and CDR2 is SQIVND (reference sequence). V was trimmed by 3 bases and J by 1 base, leaving 12 bases between them. This CDR3 is built from 16 residues.

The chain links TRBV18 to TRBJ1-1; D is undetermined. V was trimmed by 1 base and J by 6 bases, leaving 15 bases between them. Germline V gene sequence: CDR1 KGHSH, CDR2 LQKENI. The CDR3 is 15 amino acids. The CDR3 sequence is CASSPLTVISAEAFF. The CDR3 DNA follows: TGTGCCAGCTCACCACTAACGGTGATAAGCGCTGAAGCTTTCTTT.

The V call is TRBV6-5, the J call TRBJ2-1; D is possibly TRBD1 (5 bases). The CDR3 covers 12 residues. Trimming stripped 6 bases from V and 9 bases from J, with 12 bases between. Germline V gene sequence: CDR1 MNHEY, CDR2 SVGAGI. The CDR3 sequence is CASSRQGGEQFF. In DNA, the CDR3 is TGTGCCAGCAGCCGTCAGGGCGGTGAGCAGTTCTTC.

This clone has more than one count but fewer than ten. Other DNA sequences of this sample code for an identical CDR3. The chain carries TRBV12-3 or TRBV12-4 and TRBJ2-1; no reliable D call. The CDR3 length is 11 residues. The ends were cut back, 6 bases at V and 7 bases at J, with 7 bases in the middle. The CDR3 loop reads CASSFYNEQFF. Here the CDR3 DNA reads TGTGCCAGCAGCTTTTATAATGAGCAGTTCTTC.

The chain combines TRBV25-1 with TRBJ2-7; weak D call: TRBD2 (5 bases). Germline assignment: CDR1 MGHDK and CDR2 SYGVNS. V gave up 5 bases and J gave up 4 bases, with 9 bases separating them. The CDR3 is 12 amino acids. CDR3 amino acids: CASSFEGYEQYF. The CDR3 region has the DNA TGTGCCAGCAGTTTTGAGGGATACGAGCAGTACTTC.

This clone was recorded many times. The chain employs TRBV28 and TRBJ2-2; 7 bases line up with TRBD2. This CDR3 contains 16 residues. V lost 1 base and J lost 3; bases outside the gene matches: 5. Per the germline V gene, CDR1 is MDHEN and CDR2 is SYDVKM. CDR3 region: CASSLFGGRHTGELFF. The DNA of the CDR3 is TGTGCCAGCAGTTTATTTGGCGGGAGACACACCGGGGAGCTGTTTTTT.

CDR3 nucleotides: TGCGCCAGCAGCTTGGGACGGAGGCTATCTGGAAACACCATATATTTT. It yields the protein CASSLGRRLSGNTIYF. The gene calls are TRBV5-1 and TRBJ1-3; D unclear. Germline assignment: CDR1 SGHRS and CDR2 YFSETQ. The CDR3 is made up of 16 amino acids. The germline V and J ends were trimmed by 0 bases and 1 base, with 11 bases remaining between them.